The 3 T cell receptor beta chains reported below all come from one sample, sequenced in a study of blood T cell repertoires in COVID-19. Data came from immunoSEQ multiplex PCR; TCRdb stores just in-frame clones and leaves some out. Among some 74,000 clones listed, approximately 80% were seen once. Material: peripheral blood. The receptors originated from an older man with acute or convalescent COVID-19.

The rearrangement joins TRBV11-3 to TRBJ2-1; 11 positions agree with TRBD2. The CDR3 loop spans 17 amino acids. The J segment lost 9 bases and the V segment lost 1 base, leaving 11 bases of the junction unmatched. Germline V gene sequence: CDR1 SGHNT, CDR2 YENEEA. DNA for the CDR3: TGTGCCAGCAGCTTAGGGCTTAGCGGGGGGGCGTCGGGTGAGCAGTTCTTC. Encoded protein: CASSLGLSGGASGEQFF.

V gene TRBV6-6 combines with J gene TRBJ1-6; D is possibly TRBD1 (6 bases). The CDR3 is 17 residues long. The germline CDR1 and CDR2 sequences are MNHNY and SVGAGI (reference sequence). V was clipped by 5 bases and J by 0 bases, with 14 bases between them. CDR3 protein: CASSRGQPTSYNSPLHF. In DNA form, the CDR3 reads TGTGCCAGCAGTCGCGGACAGCCGACCTCCTATAATTCACCCCTCCACTTT.

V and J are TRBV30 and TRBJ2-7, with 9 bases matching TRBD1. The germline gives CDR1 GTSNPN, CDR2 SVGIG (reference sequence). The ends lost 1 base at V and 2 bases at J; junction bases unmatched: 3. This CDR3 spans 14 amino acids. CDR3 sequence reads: CAWSDDRGAYEQYF. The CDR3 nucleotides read TGTGCCTGGAGTGACGACAGGGGGGCCTACGAGCAGTACTTC.